This TCR beta chain is drawn from a study of human T cells and chemical hapten exposure. V lost 4 bases to trimming and J lost 1 base; unmatched junction nucleotides: 8. The germline gives CDR1 SGHKS, CDR2 YYEKEE (reference sequence). The CDR3 is made up of 16 amino acids. Details on this clonotype: No antigen is known for it.

TCRdb reprocessed the RACE reads with MiXCR, giving one entry per CDR3 protein. The sample includes roughly 38,000 distinct CDR3 sequences, 9.5% to 15% of them seen just once. Whole-study results and caveats: Expanded TCRs clustered into significantly more large CDR3 similarity groups than controls, the analysis revealed. Having alopecia, the donors may differ immunologically from healthy people.

The time point here: pre-sensitization, week 0. Treatment: therapeutic diphenylcyclopropenone sensitization with weekly scalp DPC. The template was total RNA from unfractionated whole blood. This TCR was sampled from a woman in her 40s with alopecia areata. Some clones in this sample may be carry-over from other donors' samples. This chain joins TRBV5-5 and TRBJ2-3; TRBD2 agrees at 8 bases. The input for sequencing was whole blood, taken in connection with sensitization to the hapten diphenylcyclopropenone (DPC). The CDR3 coding sequence is TGTGCCAGCAGCGCCTCCGGGACTAGGGGCACAGATACGCAGTATTTT. This translates into CASSASGTRGTDTQYF.